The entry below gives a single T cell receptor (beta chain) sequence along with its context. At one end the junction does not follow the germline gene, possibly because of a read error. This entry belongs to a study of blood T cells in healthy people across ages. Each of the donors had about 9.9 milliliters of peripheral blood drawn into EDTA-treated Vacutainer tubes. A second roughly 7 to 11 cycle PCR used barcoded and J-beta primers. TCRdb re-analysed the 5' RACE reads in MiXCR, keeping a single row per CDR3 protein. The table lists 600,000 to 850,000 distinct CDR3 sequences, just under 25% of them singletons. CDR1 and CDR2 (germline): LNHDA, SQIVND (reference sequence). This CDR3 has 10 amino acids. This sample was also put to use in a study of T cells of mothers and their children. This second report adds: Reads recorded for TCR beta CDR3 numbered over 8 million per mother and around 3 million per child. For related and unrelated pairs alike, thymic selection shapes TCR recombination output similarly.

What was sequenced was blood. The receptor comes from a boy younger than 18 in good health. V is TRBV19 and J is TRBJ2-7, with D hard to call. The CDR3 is CASSGPSAYF. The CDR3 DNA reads TGTGCTAGTAGTGGGCCCTCCGCGTACTTC.